Each of the 25 T cell receptor beta chains below was sequenced from the same sample in a study of blood T cell repertoires in COVID-19. This table comes from immunoSEQ multiplex PCR, and its TCRdb copy is limited to in-frame clones, with some not included. The sample shows around 400,000 clones, around 87% of them seen only once. Sequencing used peripheral blood. The receptors stem from an older woman with COVID-19, enrolled during active disease.

V gene TRBV15 combines with J gene TRBJ1-3; D is ambiguous. The CDR3 sequence is 16 residues long. The V and J ends lost 1 base and 2 bases respectively, with 12 bases between them. Germline V gene data show CDR1 as LNHNV and CDR2 as YYDKDF (reference sequence). This chain's CDR3 is CATSRVIGQAGNTIYF. Here the CDR3 DNA reads TGTGCCACCAGCAGAGTGATTGGGCAGGCTGGAAACACCATATATTTT.

The V and J genes are TRBV29-1 and TRBJ2-5; the D is unclear. Germline CDR1 and CDR2: SQVTM and ANQGSEA. The CDR3 spans 13 residues. The germline V and J ends were trimmed by 0 bases and 3 bases, with 8 bases remaining between them. CDR3 bases: TGCAGCGTTGAAGAGAACAATAAAGAGACCCAGTACTTC. This encodes CSVEENNKETQYF.

The chain uses TRBV4-2 and TRBJ2-2, with 10 bases identical to TRBD1. V shed 3 bases and J 7 bases; nucleotides not matched to a gene: 11. The CDR3 is 17 amino acids. Germline lookup yields CDR1 LGHNA and CDR2 YNFKEQ. The CDR3, as DNA: TGTGCCAGCAGCCATGTTCAGGGACAGGGGCCGAACGGGGAGCTGTTTTTT. Its protein product is CASSHVQGQGPNGELFF.

This rearrangement joins TRBV6-5 to TRBJ1-2; D remains ambiguous. V was pared by 2 bases and J by 4 bases, with 8 bases between. Per the germline V gene, CDR1 is MNHEY and CDR2 is SVGAGI. There are 13 residues in the CDR3. CDR3 amino acids: CASSYGPGYGYTF. Here the CDR3 DNA reads TGTGCCAGCAGTTACGGGCCTGGCTATGGCTACACCTTC.

Notes on this clone: The sample has other DNA sequences that encode this CDR3 too. The chain is built from TRBV19 and TRBJ2-7; D possibly corresponds to TRBD1 (5 bases). The germline gives CDR1 LNHDA, CDR2 SQIVND (reference sequence). The V and J ends lost 6 bases and 3 bases respectively, with 6 bases between them. CDR3 length equals 11 residues. CDR3 in DNA: TGTGCCAGTAGAGACAGCTACGAGCAGTACTTC. It specifies CASRDSYEQYF.

The rearrangement joins TRBV12-5 to TRBJ2-1; D gene ambiguous. The ends were cut back, 8 bases at V and 4 bases at J, with 21 bases in the middle. The CDR3 is 16 residues long. CDR1 is LGHNT and CDR2 is FRNRAP in the germline V gene. CDR3 loop: CASSPPGSYFYNEQFF. CDR3 coding DNA: TGTGCTAGTAGTCCGCCCGGGTCGTACTTTTACAATGAGCAGTTCTTC.

This sequence joins TRBV7-3 and TRBJ2-7, with D possibly TRBD1 on 6 matching bases. The germline CDR1 and CDR2 sequences are SGHTA and FQGTGA. The V and J ends lost 5 bases and 5 bases respectively, with 13 bases between them. CDR3 size: 13 residues. This chain's CDR3 is CASSPSQGHEQYF. For the CDR3, the DNA is TGTGCCAGCAGCCCGTCACAGGGTCACGAGCAGTACTTC. The full variable domain, in which reference TRBV7-3 and TRBJ2-7 provide the parts outside the CDR3, is GAGVSQTPSNKVTEKGKYVELRCDPISGHTALYWYRQSLGQGPEFLIYFQGTGAADDSGLPNDRFFAVRPEGSVSTLKIQRTERGDSAVYLCASSPSQGHEQYFGPGTRLTVT.

The chain's CDR3 is CASSISPQGFTDTQYF. Written as DNA, the CDR3 is TGTGCCAGTAGTATCTCGCCCCAGGGGTTCACAGATACGCAGTATTTT. The chain recombines TRBV19 with TRBJ2-3; possible D gene TRBD1, 6 bases. Germline V gives CDR1 LNHDA, CDR2 SQIVND (reference sequence). Trimming took off 3 bases at V and 2 bases at J, with 15 bases between the two ends. The CDR3 sequence is 16 residues long.

As regards this clone: This CDR3 is also generated by other DNA sequences in the sample. The CDR3 sequence is CASSLKGQGTEAFF. DNA for the CDR3: TGTGCCAGCAGCTTGAAGGGGCAGGGCACTGAAGCTTTCTTT. The V call is TRBV11-2, the J call TRBJ1-1; TRBD1 might be the D (5 bases). CDR3 length: 14 residues. V was cut by 3 bases and J by 4 bases, with 12 bases left in between. Germline CDR1 SGHAT, CDR2 FQNNGV. Complete variable domain (other parts from reference TRBV11-2 and TRBJ1-1): EAGVAQSPRYKIIEKRQSVAFWCNPISGHATLYWYQQILGQGPKLLIQFQNNGVVDDSQLPKDRFSAERLKGVDSTLKIQPAKLEDSAVYLCASSLKGQGTEAFFGQGTRLTVV.

V and J are TRBV24-1 and TRBJ2-7; TRBD1 matches at 7 bases. The germline V gene encodes CDR1 KGHDR and CDR2 SFDVKD. The V gene end was trimmed by 4 bases and the J gene end by 9 bases; junction bases not matched to a gene: 14. This CDR3 has 15 amino acids. The CDR3 bases are TGTGCCACCAGTGACACCACGACAGGGCTCTGTAGGCAGTACTTC. Translation gives CATSDTTTGLCRQYF.

This sequence joins TRBV3-1 (or the pseudogene TRBV3-2) and TRBJ2-5; 16 nucleotides match TRBD2. The CDR3 covers 18 residues. V trimming: 4 bases; J trimming: 2 bases; junction bases outside the gene matches: 7. The germline V gene encodes CDR1 LGHDT and CDR2 YNNKEL (reference sequence). The CDR3 region is CASSRGTSGGGFQETQYF. CDR3 DNA: TGTGCCAGCAGCCGAGGGACTAGCGGGGGGGGATTTCAAGAGACCCAGTACTTC.

The rearrangement joins TRBV28 to TRBJ2-7; tentative D call: TRBD2 (6 bases). CDR1 is MDHEN, CDR2 SYDVKM, per germline. The V gene lost 4 bases and the J gene lost 2 bases, with 9 bases spanning the gap. CDR3 length equals 13 residues. As DNA, the CDR3 is TGTGCCAGCAGTTCCGGGGGAACCTACGAGCAGTACTTC. Residues: CASSSGGTYEQYF.

A word on this clone: Distinct nucleotide sequences in the sample also encode this CDR3. The chain joins TRBV7-8 to TRBJ1-1; D is uncertain. V was trimmed by 1 base and J by 1 base, leaving 7 bases between them. Germline V gene lookup returns CDR1 SGHVS and CDR2 FQNEAQ. The CDR3 sequence is 14 residues long. The DNA for the CDR3 is TGTGCCAGCAGCTTAGTAAGCGGGAACACTGAAGCTTTCTTT. Protein sequence: CASSLVSGNTEAFF.

CDR3 nucleotides: TGTGCCAGTAGTCGACTTAGCGGGGGACCCACAGATACGCAGTATTTT. It codes for CASSRLSGGPTDTQYF. This chain connects TRBV19 to TRBJ2-3; 9 bases are a match to TRBD2. V was clipped by 5 bases and J by 2 bases; unmatched bases: 8. In germline, CDR1 is LNHDA, CDR2 SQIVND (reference sequence). The CDR3 loop spans 16 amino acids.

The genes are TRBV27 and TRBJ1-1; no firm D call. There are 14 residues in the CDR3. V was cut by 1 base and J by 1 base, with 7 bases left in between. Germline V lookup: CDR1 MNHEY, CDR2 SMNVEV (reference sequence). CDR3 nucleotides: TGTGCCAGCAGTTTATTGTGGCAGAACACTGAAGCTTTCTTT. The encoded protein is CASSLLWQNTEAFF.

This chain joins TRBV2 and TRBJ1-1; the match to TRBD1 covers 9 bases. With V trimmed by 0 bases and J by 7 bases, 6 bases remained unmatched. The CDR3 totals 15 residues. Germline-derived CDR1 and CDR2 are SNHLY and FYNNEI. CDR3 loop: CASSEAQGAGGEAFF. In DNA form, the CDR3 reads TGTGCCAGCAGTGAAGCACAGGGGGCTGGGGGTGAAGCTTTCTTT.

CDR3 nucleotides: TGTGCCAGCAGGACAGGGATCAACTATGGCTACACCTTC. As protein: CASRTGINYGYTF. The chain joins TRBV2 to TRBJ1-2; 7 nucleotides agree with TRBD1. Germline V gives CDR1 SNHLY, CDR2 FYNNEI. This CDR3 has 13 residues. Trimming removed 6 bases from V and 2 bases from J; junction bases left unmatched: 3.

The chain uses TRBV4-2 and TRBJ2-2, with 8 bases fitting TRBD2. The germline V gene has CDR1 LGHNA and CDR2 YNFKEQ. The CDR3 has 17 amino acids. The J segment lost 0 bases and the V segment lost 1 base, leaving 4 bases of the junction unmatched. DNA of the CDR3: TGTGCCAGCAGCCAAGTGGGACTAGGAGCGAACACCGGGGAGCTGTTTTTT. Translated: CASSQVGLGANTGELFF.

This CDR3 is CASSLLGTGFEKLFF. CDR3 sequence (DNA): TGTGCCAGCAGCCTACTAGGGACAGGGTTTGAAAAACTGTTTTTT. V is TRBV27 and J is TRBJ1-4; TRBD1 matches 9 bases. The ends lost 6 bases at V and 7 bases at J; junction bases unmatched: 9. The CDR3 is 15 residues long. Germline values: CDR1 MNHEY, CDR2 SMNVEV (reference sequence).

This chain joins TRBV2 and TRBJ2-4, with a tentative D call TRBD1 (6 bases). Germline V gene sequence: CDR1 SNHLY, CDR2 FYNNEI. V dropped 8 bases and J dropped 0 bases, with 11 bases sitting between them. The CDR3 covers 14 residues. The CDR3 DNA follows: TGTGCCAGCCACGCAGGGGTAGCCAAAAACATTCAGTACTTC. Protein sequence: CASHAGVAKNIQYF.

This chain links TRBV7-3 with TRBJ2-3, with 8 bases aligning to TRBD2. The V gene end was trimmed by 3 bases and the J gene end by 3 bases; junction bases not matched to a gene: 8. Germline V gene data show CDR1 as SGHTA and CDR2 as FQGTGA. The CDR3 totals 16 residues. CDR3 sequence: CASSFYGGGPTDTQYF. CDR3 coding DNA: TGTGCCAGCAGCTTTTATGGCGGGGGGCCAACAGATACGCAGTATTTT. Full variable domain (outside the CDR3, taken from reference TRBV7-3 and TRBJ2-3): GAGVSQTPSNKVTEKGKYVELRCDPISGHTALYWYRQSLGQGPEFLIYFQGTGAADDSGLPNDRFFAVRPEGSVSTLKIQRTERGDSAVYLCASSFYGGGPTDTQYFGPGTRLTVL.

V usage is TRBV7-3 and J usage is TRBJ1-1, with D uncertain. The germline V gene has CDR1 SGHTA and CDR2 FQGTGA. This CDR3 has 13 amino acids. Trimming stripped 2 bases from V and 8 bases from J, with 12 bases between. The CDR3 bases are TGTGCCAGCAGCTTAGCCGCGGGAACCGAAGCTTTCTTT. This sequence encodes CASSLAAGTEAFF.

This chain uses TRBV11-2 with TRBJ1-1, with TRBD1 matching over 9 bases. The V gene end was trimmed by 7 bases and the J gene end by 5 bases; junction bases not matched to a gene: 11. Per germline, CDR1 SGHAT and CDR2 FQNNGV. This CDR3 region has 15 residues. DNA of the CDR3: TGTGCCAGCACCCCGCCCGGGACAGGGAGGACTGAAGCTTTCTTT. It translates to CASTPPGTGRTEAFF.

The gene calls are TRBV6-5 and TRBJ2-7; 8 bases line up with TRBD1. V shed 4 bases, J shed 3 bases, and the junction held 8 bases outside the gene matches. The CDR3 is made up of 15 amino acids. CDR1 MNHEY and CDR2 SVGAGI come from the germline V gene. DNA for the CDR3: TGTGCCAGCAGTTCACCCGGGACAGGCAACTACGAGCAGTACTTC. The encoded protein is CASSSPGTGNYEQYF.

The genes are TRBV5-6 and TRBJ2-7; possible D gene TRBD1, 6 bases. This CDR3 has 17 residues. V was shortened by 0 bases and J by 2 bases, with 18 bases between the two germline ends. CDR1 and CDR2 (germline): SGHDT, YYEEEE. The CDR3 region is CASSLAPERGWPYEQYF. CDR3 DNA: TGTGCCAGCAGCTTGGCCCCCGAGAGGGGGTGGCCCTACGAGCAGTACTTC.